This TCR beta chain was captured by sequencing in a study of cytomegalovirus exposure and HLA in healthy donors. Across the whole study: A previous analysis identified 95 million to 140 million unique TCR beta sequences derived from some 200 million T cells.

Per the germline V gene, CDR1 is MDHEN and CDR2 is SYDVKM. V was pared by 4 bases and J by 1 base, with 10 bases between. The CDR3 sequence is 14 residues long. With respect to this clone: What it binds is unknown.

Primers included in the PCR were 60 Vbeta and 13 Jbeta primers. The data were produced by immunoSEQ multiplex PCR, yet TCRdb's version contains in-frame clones alone and is incomplete. The sample has around 150,000 clones; about 80% are singletons. Study results and limitations: In vitro, a few CMV-associated chains proved specific for CMV antigens. A later look showed TCR association rates differing by HLA locus, highest for DRB1 and lowest for HLA-C.

The receptor comes from a man aged 30 to 39 in good health and CMV-seronegative. This chain connects TRBV28 to TRBJ1-1; D is ambiguous. The sample taken for sequencing was PBMCs. Here the CDR3 reads CASSSTTPNTEAFF. The CDR3 coding sequence is TGTGCCAGCAGTTCAACTACACCGAACACTGAAGCTTTCTTT.